This TCR beta chain was documented in a study of technical replicates of blood from several donors. This CDR3 has 14 residues. Losses at the gene ends were 5 bases for V and 5 bases for J; bases not matched to a gene: 6. CDR1 is SEHNR and CDR2 is FQNEAQ in the germline V gene (reference sequence). Using immunoSEQ multiplex PCR, the repertoire was profiled, and TCRdb retains in-frame clones only, with some absent. Found here are 60,000 to 70,000 clones, 95% to 98% of them singletons; the top ten hold 0.16%. The material sequenced was T cells isolated from PBMCs. The receptor comes from a human donor in good health. This rearrangement joins TRBV7-9 to TRBJ1-5, with 7 bases that match TRBD1. The CDR3 DNA follows: TGTGCCAGCAGCGAAACAGGGGAGGATCAGCCCCAGCATTTT. Its protein product is CASSETGEDQPQHF.